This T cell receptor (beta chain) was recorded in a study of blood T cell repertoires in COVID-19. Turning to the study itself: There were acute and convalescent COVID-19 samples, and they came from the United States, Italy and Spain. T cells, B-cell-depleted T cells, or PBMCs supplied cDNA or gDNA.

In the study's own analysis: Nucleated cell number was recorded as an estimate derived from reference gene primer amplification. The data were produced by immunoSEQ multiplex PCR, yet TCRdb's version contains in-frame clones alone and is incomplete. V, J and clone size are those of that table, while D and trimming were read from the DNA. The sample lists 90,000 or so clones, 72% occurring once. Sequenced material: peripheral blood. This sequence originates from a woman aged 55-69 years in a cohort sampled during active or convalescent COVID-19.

CDR3 residues: CASSPTGQGDNEQFF. CDR3 coding DNA: TGTGCCAGCAGCCCTACCGGACAGGGCGACAATGAGCAGTTCTTC. The rearrangement uses TRBV11-3 and TRBJ2-1, with TRBD1 matching 8 bases. The trim removed 5 bases at V and 5 bases at J, leaving 8 bases unmatched. Looked up from germline, CDR1 is SGHNT and CDR2 is YENEEA. The CDR3 is 15 residues long.